This TCR beta chain was recorded in a study of chemoradiotherapy in HPV16-positive cancers. CDR3 size: 15 residues. CDR1 and CDR2 from the germline V gene are MNHNS and SASEGT. Method: immunoSEQ multiplex PCR; TCRdb's copy keeps in-frame clones and lacks some. The table shows about 15,000 clones, with approximately 86% occurring only once. Over chemoradiotherapy, repertoires were sampled more than once. The sample here was blood, taken from a patient who underwent chemoradiotherapy. The chain has TRBV6-1 and TRBJ1-5, with 7 bases identical to TRBD1. The J call may be faulty, since TRBJ2-3 better matches the DNA end. This TCR came from a human donor with HPV-associated anogenital cancer. The CDR3 region has the DNA TGTGCCAGCACCAGGGACAGTAATAGCAATCAGCCCCAGTATTTT. This translates into CASTRDSNSNQPQYF.